The TCR beta chain described here comes from a study of persistence of HIV-infected CD4 T cells. This nonspecific control used anti-CD3/anti-CD28 bead stimulation of CD4+ T cells. Sorting selected CD4+ T cells upregulating both CD40 ligand and CD69. Before stimulation, PBMCs underwent CD8+ T cell depletion. CD8-depleted PBMCs were stimulated roughly 17 hours with anti-CD28/CD49d costimulation, CD40-blocking antibody and enfuvirtide. V was shortened by 0 bases and J by 7 bases, with 12 bases between the two germline ends. Germline CDR1 is MNHEY and CDR2 is SVGAGI. CDR3 size: 14 residues. This clone was seen only a few times. Its antigen is not known. This was the immunoSEQ version 4 assay in survey mode. Clones were sequenced by immunoSEQ multiplex PCR, and TCRdb holds only the in-frame ones, with some missing. This table has some 41,000 clones, over 80% appearing once. Regarding the study as a whole: Proviral oligoclonality tracked with TCR oligoclonality within the same sorted cells. Degenerate expanded CDR3beta sequences were enriched among CMV- and Gag-responding cells.

The receptor was derived from an adult man with HIV who was CMV-seropositive. The rearrangement uses TRBV6-5 and TRBJ1-1; D possibly corresponds to TRBD1 (6 bases). The specimen comprised CD4+ T cells sorted from PBMCs after roughly 20-hour stimulation, sampled from a patient who received antiretroviral therapy. The CDR3 sequence: CASSYSRGVGEAFF. CDR3 DNA sequence: TGTGCCAGCAGTTACTCAAGGGGGGTCGGTGAAGCTTTCTTT.